A selection of T cell receptor beta chains follows, all from one sample in a study of Graves' ophthalmopathy and Graves' hyperthyroidism. In TCRdb, the multiplex PCR reads were re-called with MiXCR into one record per CDR3 protein. The data contain almost 750,000 distinct CDR3 sequences, around 40% of them singletons. The sequenced material came from peripheral blood. All receptors derive from an adult man with Graves' ophthalmopathy. CDR3s include the opening cysteine and the closing phenylalanine or tryptophan. D genes are given only for firm matches. Rows give clone size only sometimes, using once, few, many, or a class for an expanded clone.

v_call: TRBV29-1
clone_size: NA
d_call: NA
j_call: TRBJ2-2
cdr3_nt: TGCAGCTCTAGACTAGGTCTGGGGACCGGGGAGCTGTTTTTT
cdr3_aa: CSSRLGLGTGELFF

v_call: TRBV25-1
clone_size: NA
d_call: NA
j_call: TRBJ2-7
cdr3_nt: TGTGCCAGCAGTTTCACGGCAGGGGCCCTCGAGCAGTACTTC
cdr3_aa: CASSFTAGALEQYF

v_call: TRBV25-1
clone_size: NA
d_call: NA
j_call: TRBJ2-7
cdr3_nt: TGTGCCAGCAGTGACCGGGGGGCAGGTCTTGTGCAGTACTTC
cdr3_aa: CASSDRGAGLVQYF

v_call: TRBV20-1
clone_size: few
d_call: TRBD2
j_call: TRBJ2-7
cdr3_nt: TGCAGTGCTAGGACTAGCGGGGGAAATTACGAGCAGTACTTC
cdr3_aa: CSARTSGGNYEQYF

v_call: TRBV7-6
clone_size: NA
d_call: NA
j_call: TRBJ2-2
cdr3_nt: TGTGCCAGCAGCTCCCCCACAGGGCGTATCGGGGAGCTGTTTTTT
cdr3_aa: CASSSPTGRIGELFF

v_call: TRBV6-5
clone_size: NA
d_call: NA
j_call: TRBJ1-5
cdr3_nt: TGTGCCAGCAGTTCCAGGGCGACTAGCAATCAGCCCCAGCATTTT
cdr3_aa: CASSSRATSNQPQHF

v_call: TRBV7-8
clone_size: NA
d_call: NA
j_call: TRBJ2-7
cdr3_nt: TGTGCCAGCAGTTCTACCCCCTCAGTCGAGCAGTACTTC
cdr3_aa: CASSSTPSVEQYF

v_call: TRBV15
clone_size: NA
d_call: NA
j_call: TRBJ1-5
cdr3_nt: TGTGCCACCAGCACAGGGGTTGGGCAGCCCCAGCATTTT
cdr3_aa: CATSTGVGQPQHF

v_call: TRBV25-1
clone_size: NA
d_call: NA
j_call: TRBJ2-2
cdr3_nt: TGTGCCAGCAGTGCTATCTTAAACGGGGAGCTGTTTTTT
cdr3_aa: CASSAILNGELFF

v_call: TRBV7-3
clone_size: NA
d_call: TRBD1
j_call: TRBJ1-1
cdr3_nt: TGCGCCAGCAGCCCAGACTCGCTTACAGGGGGGGTAGGGACTGAAGCTTTCTTT
cdr3_aa: CASSPDSLTGGVGTEAFF

v_call: TRBV11-2
clone_size: once
d_call: TRBD1
j_call: TRBJ1-2
cdr3_nt: TGTGCCGGCAGCTTGGACAGGACAGCCTATGGCTACACCTTC
cdr3_aa: CAGSLDRTAYGYTF

v_call: TRBV2
clone_size: many
d_call: TRBD1
j_call: TRBJ1-6
cdr3_nt: TGTGCCAGCAGATGGACAGGGGGCGACTCACCCCTCCACTTT
cdr3_aa: CASRWTGGDSPLHF

v_call: TRBV20-1
clone_size: many
d_call: NA
j_call: TRBJ1-6
cdr3_nt: TGCAGTGCTAGAGATCACCCCTCACCCCTCCACTTT
cdr3_aa: CSARDHPSPLHF

v_call: TRBV2
clone_size: NA
d_call: NA
j_call: TRBJ1-4
cdr3_nt: TGTGCCAGCAGTCCCCCCGGAGGGGGTGAAAAACTGTTTTTT
cdr3_aa: CASSPPGGGEKLFF

v_call: TRBV2
clone_size: NA
d_call: NA
j_call: TRBJ2-2
cdr3_nt: TGTGCCAGCAGTTACCTCCGGACGGACATTGAGAACACCGGGGAGCTGTTTTTT
cdr3_aa: CASSYLRTDIENTGELFF

v_call: TRBV10-3
clone_size: NA
d_call: TRBD1
j_call: TRBJ2-5
cdr3_nt: TGTGCCACCATCGGGGACAGACAAGAGACCCAGTACTTC
cdr3_aa: CATIGDRQETQYF

v_call: TRBV20-1
clone_size: NA
d_call: NA
j_call: TRBJ2-5
cdr3_nt: TGCAGTGCTGAGGCACGGAGGGGGAAGTACTTC
cdr3_aa: CSAEARRGKYF

v_call: TRBV20-1
clone_size: NA
d_call: NA
j_call: TRBJ1-5
cdr3_nt: TGCAGTGCTGGTAGACAGGCGGATCAGCCCCAGCATTTT
cdr3_aa: CSAGRQADQPQHF

v_call: TRBV29-1
clone_size: NA
d_call: TRBD1
j_call: TRBJ1-6
cdr3_nt: TGCAGCGGACCGACAGGGGGGAACTCACCCCTCCACTTT
cdr3_aa: CSGPTGGNSPLHF

v_call: TRBV2
clone_size: few
d_call: NA
j_call: TRBJ1-2
cdr3_nt: TGTGCCAGCAGGGCTACGGGGGCGGGGGGCTACACCTTC
cdr3_aa: CASRATGAGGYTF

v_call: TRBV10-3
clone_size: NA
d_call: NA
j_call: TRBJ1-2
cdr3_nt: TGTGCCATCAGTGAGAGGCAGGGGAACTATGGCTACACCTTC
cdr3_aa: CAISERQGNYGYTF

v_call: TRBV7-2
clone_size: NA
d_call: NA
j_call: TRBJ2-5
cdr3_nt: TGTGCCAGCAGCTTATCGCCGGGGGCGGGGGAGACCCAGTACTTC
cdr3_aa: CASSLSPGAGETQYF

v_call: TRBV15
clone_size: NA
d_call: NA
j_call: TRBJ1-6
cdr3_nt: TGTGCCACCAGCAGAGACAGGGCACCAATCTATAATTCACCCCTCCACTTT
cdr3_aa: CATSRDRAPIYNSPLHF

v_call: TRBV10-3
clone_size: many
d_call: NA
j_call: TRBJ1-2
cdr3_nt: TGTGCCATCAGTGAGTTTACGGGGAACTATGGCTACACCTTC
cdr3_aa: CAISEFTGNYGYTF

v_call: TRBV7-3
clone_size: few
d_call: TRBD1
j_call: TRBJ2-2
cdr3_nt: TGTGCCAGCAGCTTATCGGGGGACAGGGCCTCCGGGGAGCTGTTTTTT
cdr3_aa: CASSLSGDRASGELFF

v_call: TRBV15
clone_size: NA
d_call: NA
j_call: TRBJ2-7
cdr3_nt: TGTGCCACCAGCAGAGATACCAAAGGGCCAACCTACGAGCAGTACTTC
cdr3_aa: CATSRDTKGPTYEQYF

v_call: TRBV2
clone_size: NA
d_call: TRBD2
j_call: TRBJ2-5
cdr3_nt: TGTGCCAGCAGTGAGGCGAGACTAGCGGGGGGTGCAGGGACCCAGTACTTC
cdr3_aa: CASSEARLAGGAGTQYF

v_call: TRBV7-9
clone_size: few
d_call: TRBD1
j_call: TRBJ2-2
cdr3_nt: TGTGCCAGCAGTCTACAGGGGGCTCGAACCGGGGAGCTGTTTTTT
cdr3_aa: CASSLQGARTGELFF

v_call: TRBV10-3
clone_size: NA
d_call: TRBD2
j_call: TRBJ2-7
cdr3_nt: TGTGCCAGCAGTCAAACAGCGGGAGCCACCTACGAGCAGTACTTC
cdr3_aa: CASSQTAGATYEQYF

v_call: TRBV10-2
clone_size: NA
d_call: NA
j_call: TRBJ1-1
cdr3_nt: TGCGCCAGCAGAACACAGAACACTGAAGCTTTCTTT
cdr3_aa: CASRTQNTEAFF

v_call: TRBV25-1
clone_size: NA
d_call: TRBD1
j_call: TRBJ2-2
cdr3_nt: TGTGCCAGCAGCCCTTACCGGGACAGGGACACCGGGGAGCTGTTTTTT
cdr3_aa: CASSPYRDRDTGELFF

v_call: TRBV15
clone_size: many
d_call: NA
j_call: TRBJ1-1
cdr3_nt: TGTGCCACCAGCAGGGGAGGAACTGAAGCTTTCTTT
cdr3_aa: CATSRGGTEAFF

v_call: TRBV24-1
clone_size: few
d_call: NA
j_call: TRBJ1-5
cdr3_nt: TGTGCCAGCAGTGAACTAGGGAAGCAGCCCCAGCATTTT
cdr3_aa: CASSELGKQPQHF

v_call: TRBV14
clone_size: few
d_call: NA
j_call: TRBJ2-5
cdr3_nt: TGTGCCAGCAGCCAAAGGGGAATCCAAGAGACCCAGTACTTC
cdr3_aa: CASSQRGIQETQYF

v_call: TRBV7-2
clone_size: NA
d_call: NA
j_call: TRBJ1-1
cdr3_nt: TGTGCCAGCAGCCATACCGGGAGCAAGGTTGGAGCTTTCTTT
cdr3_aa: CASSHTGSKVGAFF

v_call: TRBV7-9
clone_size: NA
d_call: NA
j_call: TRBJ2-7
cdr3_nt: TGTTCCAGCAGCTCACCCTTAAGACAGGCATCCTACGAGCAGTACTTC
cdr3_aa: CSSSSPLRQASYEQYF

v_call: TRBV10-1
clone_size: many
d_call: TRBD2
j_call: TRBJ2-7
cdr3_nt: TGCGCCAGCAGTGAAGGGCCTAGCGGACCCTACGAGCAGTACTTC
cdr3_aa: CASSEGPSGPYEQYF

v_call: TRBV19
clone_size: NA
d_call: TRBD1
j_call: TRBJ2-5
cdr3_nt: TGTGCCAGCAGACGGGACAGGGGAGGTTTGGAGACCCAGTACTTC
cdr3_aa: CASRRDRGGLETQYF

v_call: TRBV19
clone_size: NA
d_call: NA
j_call: TRBJ1-5
cdr3_nt: TGTGCCAGTAGTACGGTACAGGGTGGACAGCCCCAGCATTTT
cdr3_aa: CASSTVQGGQPQHF

v_call: TRBV4-3
clone_size: NA
d_call: NA
j_call: TRBJ1-1
cdr3_nt: TGCGCCAGCAGCCAGGTATCCAGGGGTGAAGCTTTCTTT
cdr3_aa: CASSQVSRGEAFF

v_call: TRBV9
clone_size: NA
d_call: TRBD1
j_call: TRBJ1-4
cdr3_nt: TGTGCCAGCAGCACGCGACAGGGCCGGAATGAAAAACTGTTTTTT
cdr3_aa: CASSTRQGRNEKLFF

v_call: TRBV9
clone_size: NA
d_call: TRBD1
j_call: TRBJ1-1
cdr3_nt: TGTGCCAGCAGCGTAGGAGTCAGGGGGGTAGTAGACTTT
cdr3_aa: CASSVGVRGVVDF

v_call: TRBV19
clone_size: NA
d_call: TRBD1
j_call: TRBJ2-7
cdr3_nt: TGTGCCAGCTGCCGGGATGGGACAGGGTCGTACGAGCAGTACTTC
cdr3_aa: CASCRDGTGSYEQYF

v_call: TRBV10-3
clone_size: once
d_call: NA
j_call: TRBJ2-7
cdr3_nt: TGTGCCAGCAGTTACTTACGCTACGAGCAGTACTTC
cdr3_aa: CASSYLRYEQYF

v_call: TRBV7-9
clone_size: many
d_call: NA
j_call: TRBJ2-5
cdr3_nt: TGTGCCAGCAGCTTAGCGGCCAGGGAAGAGACCCAGTACTTC
cdr3_aa: CASSLAAREETQYF

v_call: TRBV10-3
clone_size: NA
d_call: TRBD1
j_call: TRBJ2-5
cdr3_nt: TGTGCCAGCAGTGCGCCGGGACAGGGGTTTTTGGAGACCCAGTACTTC
cdr3_aa: CASSAPGQGFLETQYF

v_call: TRBV20-1
clone_size: NA
d_call: TRBD1
j_call: TRBJ1-5
cdr3_nt: TGCAGTGCTAGACAAGGGACAGGGGATCAGCCCCAGCATTTT
cdr3_aa: CSARQGTGDQPQHF